A single sample gave rise to the 17 T cell receptor beta chains below, sequenced in a study of shared clonotypes between healthy human individuals. Using immunoSEQ multiplex PCR, the repertoire was profiled, and TCRdb retains in-frame clones only, with some absent. Among approximately 1,500,000 clones, 95% to 99% were seen once, and the ten largest hold 0.45%. The sequencing sample was made of naive CD4+ T cells sorted from blood. Sample subset: CD45RA+ positively selected. The receptors originated from a young man in good health.

V gene TRBV11-3 combines with J gene TRBJ2-3; 7 bases agree with TRBD1. The CDR3 is 14 amino acids. Germline lookup yields CDR1 SGHNT and CDR2 YENEEA. The ends lost 5 bases at V and 5 bases at J; junction bases unmatched: 7. The CDR3 here is CASSARQGRDTQYF. As DNA, the CDR3 is TGTGCCAGCAGCGCCCGACAGGGAAGAGATACGCAGTATTTT.

This clone has just one count. J is TRBJ1-2 and V is TRBV19, with D hard to call. V gave up 5 bases and J gave up 1 base, with 11 bases separating them. The CDR3 totals 14 residues. Germline V gene data show CDR1 as LNHDA and CDR2 as SQIVND (reference sequence). CDR3 in amino acids: CASSPRKGNYGYTF. As DNA, the CDR3 is TGTGCCAGTAGTCCACGCAAGGGTAACTATGGCTACACCTTC. Full variable domain (missing parts from reference TRBV19 and TRBJ1-2): DGGITQSPKYLFRKEGQNVTLSCEQNLNHDAMYWYRQDPGQGLRLIYYSQIVNDFQKGDIAEGYSVSREKKESFPLTVTSAQKNPTAFYLCASSPRKGNYGYTFGSGTRLTVV.

A remark on this clone: Other DNA sequences in this specimen translate into the identical CDR3. The chain uses TRBV6-5 and TRBJ2-6; 7 bases align to TRBD1. J gave up 2 bases and V 6 bases, and 4 bases lay outside the gene matches. Germline V gene sequence: CDR1 MNHEY, CDR2 SVGAGI. The CDR3 runs to 15 residues. CDR3 coding DNA: TGTGCCAGCAGCCGCGACAGGGCTGGGGCCAACGTCCTGACTTTC. As protein: CASSRDRAGANVLTF.

V gene TRBV6-5 combines with J gene TRBJ1-5; the D is unclear. The V end lost 2 bases, the J end lost 3 bases, and 8 bases lay between the germline ends. This CDR3 region has 14 residues. Germline CDR1 and CDR2: MNHEY and SVGAGI. The CDR3 sequence is CASSYVGFNQPQHF. The CDR3 DNA reads as TGTGCCAGCAGTTACGTGGGGTTCAATCAGCCCCAGCATTTT.

The chain is built from TRBV6-1 and TRBJ1-1, with a possible D match to TRBD1 (6 bases). The germline V and J ends were trimmed by 7 bases and 2 bases, with 14 bases remaining between them. Germline CDR1 and CDR2: MNHNS and SASEGT. The CDR3 is made up of 14 amino acids. DNA for the CDR3: TGTGCCAGCATCGAGCAGGGGAGAAACACTGAAGCTTTCTTT. Translation gives CASIEQGRNTEAFF.

The chain combines TRBV10-3 with TRBJ2-7; the match to TRBD2 covers 9 bases. The CDR3 has 17 residues. V gave up 2 bases and J gave up 5 bases; unmatched junction bases: 13. Germline lookup yields CDR1 ENHRY and CDR2 SYGVKD. CDR3 coding DNA: TGTGCCATCAGTGAGGGGCCGAACTTAGCGGGAGTCGACGAGCAGTACTTC. This codes for CAISEGPNLAGVDEQYF.

The chain combines TRBV10-3 with TRBJ2-2, with 12 bases fitting TRBD2. Per germline, CDR1 ENHRY and CDR2 SYGVKD. The CDR3 contains 17 residues. With 6 bases clipped from V and 0 bases from J, the junction kept 5 bases outside the gene matches. The CDR3 nucleotides are TGTGCCATCAGGGGGACTAGCGGGTCACCGAACACCGGGGAGCTGTTTTTT. It specifies CAIRGTSGSPNTGELFF.

The chain is built from TRBV10-2 and TRBJ1-2; 8 bases are shared with TRBD1. With 5 bases clipped from V and 4 bases from J, the junction kept 6 bases outside the gene matches. CDR3 size: 14 residues. CDR1 WSHSY and CDR2 SAAADI come from the germline V gene. In DNA form, the CDR3 reads TGCGCCAGCAGTACCCGACAGGGGACCTATGGCTACACCTTC. Its translation is CASSTRQGTYGYTF.

The chain carries TRBV18 and TRBJ1-1; 7 positions agree with TRBD1. The CDR3 loop spans 17 amino acids. Trimming took 0 bases from V and 3 from J; bases not matched to a gene: 10. Germline loops: CDR1 KGHSH, CDR2 LQKENI. The CDR3 nucleotides are TGTGCCAGCTCACCACCCGGAGGGGGCAAAGGGGACACTGAAGCTTTCTTT. Translated, it gives CASSPPGGGKGDTEAFF.

The rearrangement uses TRBV19 and TRBJ2-1, with 7 nucleotides matching TRBD2. The CDR3 covers 16 residues. V lost 4 bases and J lost 0; bases outside the gene matches: 6. CDR1 LNHDA and CDR2 SQIVND come from the germline V gene (reference sequence). CDR3 residues: CASSTQTSRSYNEQFF. Here the CDR3 DNA reads TGTGCCAGTAGTACCCAGACTAGCCGCTCCTACAATGAGCAGTTCTTC.

The J gene is TRBJ2-2, the V gene TRBV9; D remains ambiguous. V was clipped by 2 bases and J by 0 bases, with 5 bases between them. Germline V gene lookup returns CDR1 SGDLS and CDR2 YYNGEE. The CDR3 totals 14 residues. The CDR3 loop is CASSVPANTGELFF. CDR3 bases: TGTGCCAGCAGCGTCCCGGCGAACACCGGGGAGCTGTTTTTT. The entire variable domain, with the rest obtained from reference TRBV9 and TRBJ2-2, is as follows: DSGVTQTPKHLITATGQRVTLRCSPRSGDLSVYWYQQSLDQGLQFLIQYYNGEERAKGNILERFSAQQFPDLHSELNLSSLELGDSALYFCASSVPANTGELFFGEGSRLTVL.

Of note for this clone: Other nucleotide sequences in the sample specify the same CDR3. The chain joins TRBV15 to TRBJ2-7; 7 nucleotides agree with TRBD1. V trimming: 1 base; J trimming: 0 bases; junction bases outside the gene matches: 3. The CDR3 consists of 15 residues. The germline CDR1 and CDR2 sequences are LNHNV and YYDKDF (reference sequence). CDR3 sequence: CATSRAPGGSYEQYF. CDR3 DNA sequence: TGTGCCACCAGCAGAGCCCCAGGGGGCTCCTACGAGCAGTACTTC. Full variable domain (rest looked up from reference TRBV15 and TRBJ2-7): DAMVIQNPRYQVTQFGKPVTLSCSQTLNHNVMYWYQQKSSQAPKLLFHYYDKDFNNEADTPDNFQSRRPNTSFCFLDIRSPGLGDTAMYLCATSRAPGGSYEQYFGPGTRLTVT.

With respect to this clone: This sample includes further DNA sequences coding for the same CDR3. The chain links TRBV30 to TRBJ2-3, with 9 bases lining up with TRBD2. In germline, CDR1 is GTSNPN, CDR2 SVGIG (reference sequence). CDR3 length: 14 residues. The trim removed 0 bases at V and 6 bases at J, leaving 4 bases unmatched. CDR3 bases: TGTGCCTGGAGTGTGGGCGGGAGGGCCGATACGCAGTATTTT. This gives the protein CAWSVGGRADTQYF.

This rearrangement joins TRBV25-1 to TRBJ2-7, with 10 positions matching TRBD2. The CDR3 has 15 residues. V gave up 4 bases and J gave up 4 bases; unmatched junction bases: 7. Germline CDR1 is MGHDK and CDR2 is SYGVNS. The CDR3 is CASSARLAGRYEQYF. DNA for the CDR3: TGTGCCAGCAGTGCAAGACTAGCGGGCAGGTACGAGCAGTACTTC.

V and J are TRBV6-6 and TRBJ1-1, with 8 bases that match TRBD1. The CDR3 spans 15 residues. Per germline, CDR1 MNHNY and CDR2 SVGAGI (reference sequence). Trimming removed 2 bases from V and 7 bases from J; junction bases left unmatched: 9. This CDR3 is CASSYAQGARNEAFF. As DNA, the CDR3 is TGTGCCAGCAGTTACGCCCAGGGGGCGCGTAATGAAGCTTTCTTT.

The rearrangement uses TRBV7-2 and TRBJ1-1, with D hard to call. The V gene lost 5 bases and the J gene lost 2 bases, with 12 bases spanning the gap. The CDR3 has 14 residues. Germline CDR1 is SGHTA and CDR2 is FQGNSA. CDR3 in DNA: TGTGCCAGCAGCCCCCTCCCCCTTAACACTGAAGCTTTCTTT. Amino acids: CASSPLPLNTEAFF.

The V call is TRBV7-8, the J call TRBJ2-7; TRBD2 aligns across 8 bases. Germline loops: CDR1 SGHVS, CDR2 FQNEAQ. This CDR3 contains 14 residues. Losses at the gene ends were 5 bases for V and 1 base for J; bases not matched to a gene: 4. The CDR3 DNA follows: TGTGCCAGCAGCACGACTAGCGTTTCCTACGAGCAGTACTTC. Its protein is CASSTTSVSYEQYF.